The 20 T cell receptor beta chains in this list originate from one sample, sequenced in a study of blood T cell repertoires in COVID-19. Libraries were prepared by immunoSEQ multiplex PCR; TCRdb keeps only in-frame clonotypes and omits some of them. The data hold approximately 210,000 clones, with roughly 86% observed a single time. Sequencing was done on a sample of peripheral blood. These receptors were taken from a woman aged 40 to 49 with acute or convalescent COVID-19.

The chain carries TRBV7-2 and TRBJ2-1; TRBD2 aligns across 7 bases. Per the germline V gene, CDR1 is SGHTA and CDR2 is FQGNSA. There are 16 residues in the CDR3. The J segment lost 9 bases and the V segment lost 5 bases, leaving 16 bases of the junction unmatched. The CDR3 nucleotides are TGTGCCAGCAGCCCCACGCGTGGTGGGAGGGCCGGTGAGCAGTTCTTC. Protein sequence: CASSPTRGGRAGEQFF.

This clone was recorded a few times. This chain connects TRBV10-2 to TRBJ2-3; 13 positions agree with TRBD2. The V segment lost 6 bases and the J segment 5 bases; nucleotides outside the gene matches: 5. The CDR3 is made up of 15 amino acids. CDR1 WSHSY and CDR2 SAAADI come from the germline V gene. CDR3 bases: TGCGCCAGCAGGGGGACTAGCGGGGAGTTAGATACGCAGTATTTT. Protein sequence: CASRGTSGELDTQYF.

The rearrangement links TRBV19 to TRBJ2-1; TRBD2 might be the D (5 bases). V shed 7 bases and J shed 5 bases, with 18 bases lying between them. The CDR3 has 15 amino acids. Germline-derived CDR1 and CDR2 are LNHDA and SQIVND (reference sequence). The CDR3 loop reads CASNIAGFSNNEQFF. The CDR3 region has the DNA TGTGCCAGTAACATCGCGGGTTTTTCTAACAATGAGCAGTTCTTC. Combining the CDR3 with reference TRBV19 and TRBJ2-1 gives the whole variable domain DGGITQSPKYLFRKEGQNVTLSCEQNLNHDAMYWYRQDPGQGLRLIYYSQIVNDFQKGDIAEGYSVSREKKESFPLTVTSAQKNPTAFYLCASNIAGFSNNEQFFGPGTRLTVL.

The V gene is TRBV14, the J gene TRBJ2-1; the match to TRBD2 covers 11 bases. The CDR3 totals 20 residues. CDR1 is SGHDN and CDR2 is FVKESK in the germline V gene. J gave up 0 bases and V 5 bases, and 15 bases lay outside the gene matches. CDR3 sequence: CASSMDAASGGLSSYNEQFF. CDR3 sequence (DNA): TGTGCCAGCAGCATGGACGCGGCTAGCGGGGGGCTTAGCTCCTACAATGAGCAGTTCTTC.

The gene calls are TRBV7-2 and TRBJ2-4, with a weak D call TRBD1 (6 bases). V gave up 3 bases and J gave up 0 bases, with 18 bases separating them. This CDR3 is built from 18 residues. The V gene's germline CDR1 is SGHTA and CDR2 FQGNSA. CDR3 DNA: TGTGCCAGCAGCTTGACAGGTGGCAGCGTCCTAGCCAAAAACATTCAGTACTTC. Its protein is CASSLTGGSVLAKNIQYF. Combining the CDR3 with reference TRBV7-2 and TRBJ2-4 gives the whole variable domain GAGVSQSPSNKVTEKGKDVELRCDPISGHTALYWYRQSLGQGLEFLIYFQGNSAPDKSGLPSDRFSAERTGGSVSTLTIQRTQQEDSAVYLCASSLTGGSVLAKNIQYFGAGTRLSVL.

CDR3 nucleotide sequence: TGTGCCAGCAGTGCGTTCGACACCGAGCAGTACTTC. The encoded protein is CASSAFDTEQYF. The chain recombines TRBV6-6 with TRBJ2-7; the D is unclear. The CDR3 consists of 12 residues. The V and J ends lost 5 bases and 6 bases respectively, with 11 bases between them. Germline V CDR1 and CDR2: MNHNY, SVGAGI (reference sequence).

The gene calls are TRBV4-2 and TRBJ2-1, with TRBD2 matching 7 bases. Germline trimming cut 4 bases from V and 5 bases from J; bases unmatched to any gene: 11. CDR3 size: 16 residues. Germline CDR1 LGHNA, CDR2 YNFKEQ. For the CDR3, the DNA is TGTGCCAGCAGCCCCCGCGACGAGCGGGGAAACAATGAGCAGTTCTTC. Amino acids: CASSPRDERGNNEQFF.

V is TRBV7-9 and J is TRBJ2-7; D not resolved. Germline V gives CDR1 SEHNR, CDR2 FQNEAQ (reference sequence). With 9 bases removed from V and 1 base from J, the gap between germline ends came to 13 bases. This CDR3 has 13 amino acids. Here the CDR3 reads CARPPGLSYEQYF. The CDR3 nucleotides read TGTGCCAGACCACCCGGGTTATCCTACGAGCAGTACTTC.

The rearrangement links TRBV6-2 or TRBV6-3 to TRBJ2-7; 10 bases align to TRBD2. This CDR3 is built from 16 residues. CDR1 MNHEY and CDR2 SVGEGT come from the germline V gene. Trimming took 6 bases from V and 3 from J; bases not matched to a gene: 11. The CDR3 reads CASSQASGSIGYEQYF. CDR3 nucleotides: TGTGCCAGCAGCCAGGCTAGCGGGAGTATTGGCTACGAGCAGTACTTC.

The chain is built from TRBV19 and TRBJ1-6; D gene ambiguous. The CDR3 loop spans 14 amino acids. Germline CDR1 and CDR2: LNHDA and SQIVND (reference sequence). V was cut by 9 bases and J by 10 bases, with 19 bases left in between. The CDR3 region is CASDIGSSGSPLHF. CDR3 nucleotides: TGTGCCAGCGACATAGGATCTTCGGGGTCACCCCTCCACTTT.

The chain uses TRBV19 and TRBJ1-5, with D possibly TRBD1 on 5 matching bases. This CDR3 has 15 amino acids. Between the trimmed V and J ends, which lost 1 base and 5 bases, there was a span of 12 bases. Germline values: CDR1 LNHDA, CDR2 SQIVND (reference sequence). Here the CDR3 DNA reads TGTGCCAGTAGTATAGGGTCAGGGTTGCATCAGCCCCAGCATTTT. Translated, it gives CASSIGSGLHQPQHF.

This clone has just one count. Other DNA sequences in this sample translate to the same CDR3. The V and J genes are TRBV5-1 and TRBJ1-1; D unresolved. V was shortened by 3 bases and J by 0 bases, with 6 bases between the two germline ends. This CDR3 region has 13 residues. Germline V gives CDR1 SGHRS, CDR2 YFSETQ. CDR3 coding DNA: TGCGCCAGCAGCTATACAATGAACACTGAAGCTTTCTTT. Encoded protein: CASSYTMNTEAFF. The full variable domain, with the rest looked up from reference TRBV5-1 and TRBJ1-1, is KAGVTQTPRYLIKTRGQQVTLSCSPISGHRSVSWYQQTPGQGLQFLFEYFSETQRNKGNFPGRFSGRQFSNSRSEMNVSTLELGDSALYLCASSYTMNTEAFFGQGTRLTVV.

The chain is built from TRBV24-1 and TRBJ2-7; a possible D gene is TRBD1 (6 bases). Between the trimmed V and J ends, which lost 4 bases and 3 bases, there was a span of 12 bases. The CDR3 contains 14 residues. From germline, CDR1 is KGHDR and CDR2 SFDVKD. CDR3: CATSEGGNDYEQYF. Written as DNA, the CDR3 is TGTGCCACCAGTGAAGGGGGTAACGACTACGAGCAGTACTTC.

The chain couples TRBV5-1 to TRBJ2-3; a weak D match, TRBD2 (7 bases). V shed 2 bases and J shed 4 bases, with 17 bases lying between them. This CDR3 has 16 amino acids. Looked up from germline, CDR1 is SGHRS and CDR2 is YFSETQ. DNA of the CDR3: TGCGCCAGCAGCTTATCCGGGGGGCAGGTTGCAGATACGCAGTATTTT. It is translated as CASSLSGGQVADTQYF.

The chain recombines TRBV10-3 with TRBJ2-3, with D perhaps TRBD2 (5 bases). Germline V gene sequence: CDR1 ENHRY, CDR2 SYGVKD. Trimming cost V 5 bases and J 0 bases, with 9 bases left between them. CDR3 size: 14 residues. The CDR3 DNA follows: TGTGCCATCAGTACACTAGGTAGCACAGATACGCAGTATTTT. Protein sequence: CAISTLGSTDTQYF.

The chain employs TRBV11-2 and TRBJ2-2, with 8 bases aligning to TRBD2. Germline lookup yields CDR1 SGHAT and CDR2 FQNNGV. This CDR3 has 16 residues. J lost 1 base, V lost 6 bases, and 7 bases had no gene match. The CDR3 loop reads CASRTGGDLNTGELFF. CDR3 in DNA: TGTGCCAGCAGAACGGGAGGGGACTTGAACACCGGGGAGCTGTTTTTT.

The chain uses TRBV29-1 and TRBJ2-7; 8 positions agree with TRBD1. The CDR3 covers 15 residues. Germline trimming cut 6 bases from V and 0 bases from J; bases unmatched to any gene: 10. In germline, CDR1 is SQVTM, CDR2 ANQGSEA. Here the CDR3 reads CSVRNTGGSSYEQYF. The CDR3, as DNA: TGCAGCGTCCGAAACACAGGGGGGAGCTCCTACGAGCAGTACTTC.

The chain links TRBV9 to TRBJ1-3, with D perhaps TRBD1 (6 bases). The V gene's germline CDR1 is SGDLS and CDR2 YYNGEE. Deletions cut 4 bases from V and 0 bases from J, with 20 bases between. The CDR3 is 18 amino acids. Here the CDR3 reads CASSPRGAGESSGNTIYF. Here the CDR3 DNA reads TGTGCCAGCAGCCCAAGAGGGGCAGGGGAAAGCTCTGGAAACACCATATATTTT.

This chain joins TRBV24-1 and TRBJ1-2; 7 positions agree with TRBD1. The CDR3 totals 15 residues. Germline CDR1 reads KGHDR; CDR2 reads SFDVKD. V was clipped by 4 bases and J by 2 bases; unmatched bases: 6. In DNA form, the CDR3 reads TGTGCCACCAGTGACCCGACAGGGAGCAACTATGGCTACACCTTC. Its protein is CATSDPTGSNYGYTF.

The rearrangement uses TRBV6-1 and TRBJ2-1; 11 nucleotides line up with TRBD2. CDR1 MNHNS and CDR2 SASEGT come from the germline V gene. With 3 bases clipped from V and 4 bases from J, the junction kept 2 bases outside the gene matches. The CDR3 covers 15 residues. CDR3 DNA sequence: TGTGCCAGCAGTGATAGCGGGGGGGTTTACAATGAGCAGTTCTTC. It encodes CASSDSGGVYNEQFF.